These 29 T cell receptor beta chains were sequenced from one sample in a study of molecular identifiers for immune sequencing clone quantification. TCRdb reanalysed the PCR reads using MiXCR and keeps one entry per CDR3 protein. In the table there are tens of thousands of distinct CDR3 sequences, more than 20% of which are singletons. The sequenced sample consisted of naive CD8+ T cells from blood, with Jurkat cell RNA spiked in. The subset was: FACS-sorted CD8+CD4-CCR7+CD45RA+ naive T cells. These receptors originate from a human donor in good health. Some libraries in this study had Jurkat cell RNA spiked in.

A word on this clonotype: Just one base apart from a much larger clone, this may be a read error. The CDR3 DNA sequence: TGTGCCACGAACCGGGGCAATCGCACCGGGGAGCTGTTTTTT. Encoded protein: CATNRGNRTGELFF. The chain employs TRBV7-9 and TRBJ2-2, with D perhaps given as TRBD1 or TRBD2 (5 bases each). V lost 10 bases to trimming and J lost 4 bases, with 16 bases between them. The germline V gene encodes CDR1 SEHNR and CDR2 FQNEAQ (reference sequence). The CDR3 is 14 residues long.

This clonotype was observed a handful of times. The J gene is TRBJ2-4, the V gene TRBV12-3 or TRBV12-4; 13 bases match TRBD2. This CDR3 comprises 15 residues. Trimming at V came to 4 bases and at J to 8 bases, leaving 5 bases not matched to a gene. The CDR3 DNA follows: TGTGCCAGCAGTTACGGACTAGCGGGAGTACACATTCAGTACTTC. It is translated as CASSYGLAGVHIQYF.

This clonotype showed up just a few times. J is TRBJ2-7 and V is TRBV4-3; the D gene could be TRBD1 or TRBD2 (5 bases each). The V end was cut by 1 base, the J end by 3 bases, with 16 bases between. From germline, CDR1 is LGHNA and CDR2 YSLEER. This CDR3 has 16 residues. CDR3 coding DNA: TGCGCCAGCAGCCAAGCTTACGGGGCGGCGGTCTACGAGCAGTACTTC. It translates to CASSQAYGAAVYEQYF.

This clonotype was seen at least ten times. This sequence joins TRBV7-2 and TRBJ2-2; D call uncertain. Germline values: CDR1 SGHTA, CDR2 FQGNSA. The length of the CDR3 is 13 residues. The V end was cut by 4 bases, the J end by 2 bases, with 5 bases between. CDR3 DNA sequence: TGTGCCAGCAGCTGGGATAACACCGGGGAGCTGTTTTTT. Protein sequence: CASSWDNTGELFF.

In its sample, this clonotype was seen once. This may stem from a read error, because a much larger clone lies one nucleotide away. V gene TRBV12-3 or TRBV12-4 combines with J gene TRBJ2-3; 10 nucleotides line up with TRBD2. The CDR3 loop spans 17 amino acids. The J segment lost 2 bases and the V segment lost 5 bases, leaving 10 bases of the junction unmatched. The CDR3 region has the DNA TGTGCCAGCAGTCCCGTCAGACTAGCGGGTACCACAGATACGCAGTATTTT. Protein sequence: CASSPVRLAGTTDTQYF.

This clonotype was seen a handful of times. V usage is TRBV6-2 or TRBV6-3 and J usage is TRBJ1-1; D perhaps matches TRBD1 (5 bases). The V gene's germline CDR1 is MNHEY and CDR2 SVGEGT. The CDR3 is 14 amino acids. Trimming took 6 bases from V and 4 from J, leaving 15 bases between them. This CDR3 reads CASRLGVGGTEAFF. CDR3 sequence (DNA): TGTGCCAGCAGACTAGGCGTGGGGGGCACTGAAGCTTTCTTT.

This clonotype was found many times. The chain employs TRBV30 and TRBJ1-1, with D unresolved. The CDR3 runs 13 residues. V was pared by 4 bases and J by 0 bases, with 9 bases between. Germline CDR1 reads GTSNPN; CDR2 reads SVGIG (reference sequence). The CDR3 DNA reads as TGTGCCTGGATGACGGGAATGAACACTGAAGCTTTCTTT. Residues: CAWMTGMNTEAFF.

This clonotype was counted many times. The CDR3 here is CSARDRGSMETQYF. CDR3 nucleotide sequence: TGCAGTGCTAGAGATAGGGGTAGTATGGAGACCCAGTACTTC. This chain uses TRBV20-1 with TRBJ2-5; TRBD1 is a possible D gene (5 bases). Germline V lookup: CDR1 DFQATT, CDR2 SNEGSKA (reference sequence). V dropped 0 bases and J dropped 5 bases, with 13 bases sitting between them. The CDR3 spans 14 residues.

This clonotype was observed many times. The CDR3 sequence: CSVVNRGPKETQYF. The CDR3 coding sequence is TGCAGCGTTGTAAACAGGGGGCCCAAAGAGACCCAGTACTTC. V gene TRBV29-1 combines with J gene TRBJ2-5, with 9 nucleotides matching TRBD1. The CDR3 runs 14 residues. Germline V lookup: CDR1 SQVTM, CDR2 ANQGSEA. V lost 4 bases and J lost 3; bases outside the gene matches: 6.

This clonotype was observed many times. The CDR3 nucleotides read TGCGCCAGCAGCTTGGGCGTCTACGAGCAGTACTTC. Its protein is CASSLGVYEQYF. This rearrangement joins TRBV5-1 to TRBJ2-7, with D unresolved. Deletions cut 0 bases from V and 3 bases from J, with 4 bases between. In germline, CDR1 is SGHRS, CDR2 YFSETQ. This CDR3 is built from 12 residues. The full variable domain, in which reference TRBV5-1 and TRBJ2-7 provide the parts outside the CDR3, is KAGVTQTPRYLIKTRGQQVTLSCSPISGHRSVSWYQQTPGQGLQFLFEYFSETQRNKGNFPGRFSGRQFSNSRSEMNVSTLELGDSALYLCASSLGVYEQYFGPGTRLTVT.

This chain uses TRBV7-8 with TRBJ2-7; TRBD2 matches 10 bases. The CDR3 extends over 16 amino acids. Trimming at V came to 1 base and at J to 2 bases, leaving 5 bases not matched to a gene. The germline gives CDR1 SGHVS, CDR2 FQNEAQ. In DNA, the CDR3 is TGTGCCAGCAGCTTAGGAGTAGCGGGGGGAACCTACGAGCAGTACTTC. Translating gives CASSLGVAGGTYEQYF.

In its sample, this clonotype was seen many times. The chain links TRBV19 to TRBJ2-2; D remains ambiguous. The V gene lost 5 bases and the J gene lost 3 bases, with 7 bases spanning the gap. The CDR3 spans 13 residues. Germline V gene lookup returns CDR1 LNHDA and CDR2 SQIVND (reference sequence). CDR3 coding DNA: TGTGCCAGTAGTCACTACTACACCGGGGAGCTGTTTTTT. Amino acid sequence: CASSHYYTGELFF.

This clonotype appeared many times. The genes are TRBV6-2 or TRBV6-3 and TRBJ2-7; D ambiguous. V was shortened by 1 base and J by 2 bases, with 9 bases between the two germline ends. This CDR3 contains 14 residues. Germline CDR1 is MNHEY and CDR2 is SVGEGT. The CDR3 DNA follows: TGTGCCAGCAGTTACTTGGCAGAGACCTACGAGCAGTACTTC. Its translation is CASSYLAETYEQYF.

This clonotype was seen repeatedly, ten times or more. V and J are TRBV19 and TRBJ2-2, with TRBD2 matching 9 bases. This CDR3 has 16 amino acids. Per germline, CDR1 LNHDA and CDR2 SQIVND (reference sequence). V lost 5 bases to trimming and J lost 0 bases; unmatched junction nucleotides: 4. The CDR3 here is CASSLLAGANTGELFF. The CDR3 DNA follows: TGTGCCAGTAGTCTTTTAGCGGGGGCGAACACCGGGGAGCTGTTTTTT.

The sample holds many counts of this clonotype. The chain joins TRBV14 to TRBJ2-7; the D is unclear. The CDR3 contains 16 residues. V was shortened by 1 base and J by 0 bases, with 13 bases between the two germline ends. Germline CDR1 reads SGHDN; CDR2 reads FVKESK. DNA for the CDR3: TGTGCCAGCAGCCAAGTATTCGGCCCCGGCTCCTACGAGCAGTACTTC. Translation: CASSQVFGPGSYEQYF. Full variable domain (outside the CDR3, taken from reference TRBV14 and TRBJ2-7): EAGVTQFPSHSVIEKGQTVTLRCDPISGHDNLYWYRRVMGKEIKFLLHFVKESKQDESGMPNNRFLAERTGGTYSTLKVQPAELEDSGVYFCASSQVFGPGSYEQYFGPGTRLTVT.

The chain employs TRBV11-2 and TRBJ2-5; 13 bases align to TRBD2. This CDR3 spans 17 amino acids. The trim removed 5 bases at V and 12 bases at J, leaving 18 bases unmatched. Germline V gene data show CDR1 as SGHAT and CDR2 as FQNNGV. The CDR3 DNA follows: TGTGCCAGCAGCCCTCAGACTAGCGGGGGGCCGGACTCAGCGGAGTACTTC. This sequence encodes CASSPQTSGGPDSAEYF.

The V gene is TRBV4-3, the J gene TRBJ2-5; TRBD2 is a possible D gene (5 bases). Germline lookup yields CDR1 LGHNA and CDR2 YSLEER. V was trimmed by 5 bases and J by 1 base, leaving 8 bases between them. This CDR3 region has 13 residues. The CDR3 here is CASSTSGQETQYF. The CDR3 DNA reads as TGCGCCAGCAGCACCAGCGGCCAAGAGACCCAGTACTTC.

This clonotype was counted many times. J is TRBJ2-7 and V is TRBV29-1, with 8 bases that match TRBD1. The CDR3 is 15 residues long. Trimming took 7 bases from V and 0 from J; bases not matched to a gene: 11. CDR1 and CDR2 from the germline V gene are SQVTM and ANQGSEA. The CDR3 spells CSALTGTGDSYEQYF. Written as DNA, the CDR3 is TGCAGCGCCCTAACGGGGACAGGAGACTCCTACGAGCAGTACTTC.

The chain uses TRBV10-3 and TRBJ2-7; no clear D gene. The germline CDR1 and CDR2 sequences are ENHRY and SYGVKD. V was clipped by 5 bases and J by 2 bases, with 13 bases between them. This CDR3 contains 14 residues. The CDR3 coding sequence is TGTGCCATCAGTATAGCCCTAAGTCCCTACGAGCAGTACTTC. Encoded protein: CAISIALSPYEQYF.

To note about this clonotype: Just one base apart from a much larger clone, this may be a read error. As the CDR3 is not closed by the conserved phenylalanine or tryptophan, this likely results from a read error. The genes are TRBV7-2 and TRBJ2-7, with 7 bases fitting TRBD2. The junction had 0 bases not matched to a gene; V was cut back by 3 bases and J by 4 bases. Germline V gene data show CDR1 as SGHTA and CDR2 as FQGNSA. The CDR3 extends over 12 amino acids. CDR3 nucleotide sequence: TGTGCCAGCAGCTTTAGCGGGTACGAGCAGTACTCC. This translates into CASSFSGYEQYS.

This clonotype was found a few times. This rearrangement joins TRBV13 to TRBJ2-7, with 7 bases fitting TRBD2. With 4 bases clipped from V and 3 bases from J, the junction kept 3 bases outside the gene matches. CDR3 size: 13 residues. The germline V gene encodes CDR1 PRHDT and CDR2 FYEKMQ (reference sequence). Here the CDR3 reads CASSSGGNYEQYF. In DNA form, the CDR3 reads TGTGCCAGCAGCTCCGGGGGGAACTACGAGCAGTACTTC.

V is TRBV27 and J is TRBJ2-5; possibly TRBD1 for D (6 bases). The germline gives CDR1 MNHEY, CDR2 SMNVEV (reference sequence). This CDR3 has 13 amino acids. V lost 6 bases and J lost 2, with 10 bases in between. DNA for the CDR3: TGTGCCAGCAGCAGGGGCCTGCAAGAGACCCAGTACTTC. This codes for CASSRGLQETQYF.

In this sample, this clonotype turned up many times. The CDR3: CASSSPAADSGNTIYF. The CDR3 bases are TGTGCCAGCAGCTCCCCGGCGGCGGACTCTGGAAACACCATATATTTT. The rearrangement uses TRBV7-9 and TRBJ1-3; D not certain. Trimming took 4 bases from V and 0 from J, leaving 13 bases between them. Germline values: CDR1 SEHNR, CDR2 FQNEAQ (reference sequence). The CDR3 has 16 amino acids.

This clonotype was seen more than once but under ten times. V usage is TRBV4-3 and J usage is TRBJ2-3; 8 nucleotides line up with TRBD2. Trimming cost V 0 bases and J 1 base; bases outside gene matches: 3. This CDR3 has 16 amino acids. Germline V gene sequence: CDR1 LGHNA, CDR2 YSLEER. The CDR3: CASSQEVLAGTDTQYF. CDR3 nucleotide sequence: TGCGCCAGCAGCCAAGAGGTACTAGCGGGCACAGATACGCAGTATTTT.

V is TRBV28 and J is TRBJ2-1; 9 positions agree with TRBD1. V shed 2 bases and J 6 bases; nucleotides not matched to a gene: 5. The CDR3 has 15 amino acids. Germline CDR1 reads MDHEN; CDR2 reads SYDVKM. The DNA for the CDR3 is TGTGCCAGCAGTTTAGCGTCGACAGGGGGCAATGAGCAGTTCTTC. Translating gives CASSLASTGGNEQFF.

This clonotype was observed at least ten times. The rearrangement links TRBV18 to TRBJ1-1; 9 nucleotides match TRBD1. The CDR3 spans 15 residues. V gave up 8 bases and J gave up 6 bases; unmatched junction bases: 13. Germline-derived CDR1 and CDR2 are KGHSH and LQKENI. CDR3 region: CASQSMLQGAAEAFF. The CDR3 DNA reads TGTGCCAGCCAATCCATGCTACAGGGGGCGGCTGAAGCTTTCTTT.

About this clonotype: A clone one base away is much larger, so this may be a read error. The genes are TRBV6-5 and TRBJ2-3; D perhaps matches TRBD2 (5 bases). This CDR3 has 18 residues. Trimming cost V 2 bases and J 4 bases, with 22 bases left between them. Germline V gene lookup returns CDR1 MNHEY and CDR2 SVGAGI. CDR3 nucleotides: TGTGCCAGCAGTTACACCCTTCGCGGGCGGGCGGACGCAGATACGCAGTATTTT. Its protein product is CASSYTLRGRADADTQYF.

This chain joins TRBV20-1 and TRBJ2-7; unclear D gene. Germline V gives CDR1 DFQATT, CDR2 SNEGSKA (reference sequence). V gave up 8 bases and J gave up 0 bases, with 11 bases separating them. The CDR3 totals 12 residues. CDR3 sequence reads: CSPNPRSYEQYF. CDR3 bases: TGCAGTCCTAATCCCCGCTCCTACGAGCAGTACTTC.

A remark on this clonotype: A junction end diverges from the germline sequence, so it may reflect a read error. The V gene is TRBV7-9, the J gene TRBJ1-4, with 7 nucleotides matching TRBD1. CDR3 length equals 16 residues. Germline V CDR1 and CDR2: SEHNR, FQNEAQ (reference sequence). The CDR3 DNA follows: TGTGCCAGCAGCCATATGTCTACCGGGACAGAAGAAAAACCGTTTTTT. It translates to CASSHMSTGTEEKPFF. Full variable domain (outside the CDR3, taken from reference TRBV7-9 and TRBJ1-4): DTGVSQNPRHKITKRGQNVTFRCDPISEHNRLYWYRQTLGQGPEFLTYFQNEAQLEKSRLLSDRFSAERPKGSFSTLEIQRTEQGDSAMYLCASSHMSTGTEEKPFFGSGTQLSVL.